Below, one TCR beta chain is given with its context. Its specificity is unknown. Stated treatment: oral pan-JAK inhibitor, 5-10 mg twice daily. Researchers gathered lesional scalp punch biopsies and peripheral blood from patients with alopecia areata. Investigators isolated RNA and reverse transcribed it into cDNA to act as the sequencing template. Repertoires were generated with immunoSEQ multiplex PCR, while TCRdb's copy carries only in-frame clones and drops some. The sample lists some 150,000 clones, 85% to 90% seen once, with under 15% in the top ten. The data were taken from a study of CD8+ T cells in alopecia areata. Looking at the study overall: For the treated group, dosing was oral tofacitinib at 5 to 10 mg twice daily. General study points: Significant decreases in scalp clonality and expanded CD8+ clones followed tofacitinib treatment.

Trimming took 5 bases from V and 3 from J, leaving 10 bases between them. The germline CDR1 and CDR2 sequences are LGHNT and FRNRAP. The CDR3 is 13 amino acids. The chain combines TRBV12-5 with TRBJ1-2, with D perhaps TRBD1 (5 bases). The material was CD8+ T cells sorted from blood, obtained at week 4, from a patient treated with tofacitinib. The receptor was derived from a human donor with alopecia areata. The CDR3 loop is CASGAEGDYGYTF. CDR3 nucleotides: TGTGCTAGTGGTGCTGAAGGGGACTATGGCTACACCTTC.